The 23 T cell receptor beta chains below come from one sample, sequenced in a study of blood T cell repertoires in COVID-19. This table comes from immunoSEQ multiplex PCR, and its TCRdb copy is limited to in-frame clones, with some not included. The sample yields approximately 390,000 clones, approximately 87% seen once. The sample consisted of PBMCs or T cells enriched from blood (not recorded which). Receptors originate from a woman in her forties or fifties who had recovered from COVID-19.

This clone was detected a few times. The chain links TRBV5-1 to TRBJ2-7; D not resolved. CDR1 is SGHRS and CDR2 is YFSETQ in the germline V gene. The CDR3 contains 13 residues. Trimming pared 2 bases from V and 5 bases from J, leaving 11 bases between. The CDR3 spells CASSFTDVHEQYF. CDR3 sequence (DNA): TGCGCCAGCAGCTTTACAGACGTCCACGAGCAGTACTTC. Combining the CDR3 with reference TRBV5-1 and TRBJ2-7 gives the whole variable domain KAGVTQTPRYLIKTRGQQVTLSCSPISGHRSVSWYQQTPGQGLQFLFEYFSETQRNKGNFPGRFSGRQFSNSRSEMNVSTLELGDSALYLCASSFTDVHEQYFGPGTRLTVT.

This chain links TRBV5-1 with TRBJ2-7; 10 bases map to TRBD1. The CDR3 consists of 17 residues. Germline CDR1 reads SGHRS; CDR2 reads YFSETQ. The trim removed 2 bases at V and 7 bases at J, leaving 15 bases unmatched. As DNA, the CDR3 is TGCGCCAGCAGCTTTGGGGCGACCGGGACAGGGGCCCAGGAGCAGTACTTC. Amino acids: CASSFGATGTGAQEQYF.

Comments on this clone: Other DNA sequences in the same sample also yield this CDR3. CDR3 region: CASRSTVQPQHF. Written as DNA, the CDR3 is TGTGCCAGCAGGTCCACGGTTCAGCCCCAGCATTTT. V usage is TRBV12-3 or TRBV12-4 and J usage is TRBJ1-5; D remains unclear. This CDR3 spans 12 amino acids. Trimming cost V 6 bases and J 6 bases, with 9 bases left between them.

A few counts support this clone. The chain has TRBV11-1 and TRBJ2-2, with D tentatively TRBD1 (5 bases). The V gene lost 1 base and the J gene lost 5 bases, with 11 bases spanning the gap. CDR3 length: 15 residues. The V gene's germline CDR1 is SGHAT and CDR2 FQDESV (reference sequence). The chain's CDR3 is CASSLVARATGELFF. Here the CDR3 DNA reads TGTGCCAGCAGCTTAGTGGCCAGGGCAACCGGGGAGCTGTTTTTT.

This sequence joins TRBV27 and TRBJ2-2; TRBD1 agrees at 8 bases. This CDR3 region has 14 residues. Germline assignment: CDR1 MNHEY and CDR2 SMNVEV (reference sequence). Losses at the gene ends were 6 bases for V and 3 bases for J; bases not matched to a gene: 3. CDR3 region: CASSPDRDTGELFF. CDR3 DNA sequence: TGTGCCAGCAGCCCGGACAGGGACACCGGGGAGCTGTTTTTT.

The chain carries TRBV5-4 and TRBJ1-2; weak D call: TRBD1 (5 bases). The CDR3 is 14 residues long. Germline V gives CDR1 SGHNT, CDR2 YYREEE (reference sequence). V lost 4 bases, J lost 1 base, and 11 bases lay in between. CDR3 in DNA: TGTGCCAGCAGCCTATCGACAGATAACTATGGCTACACCTTC. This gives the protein CASSLSTDNYGYTF. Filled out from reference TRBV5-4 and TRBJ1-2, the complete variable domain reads ETGVTQSPTHLIKTRGQQVTLRCSSQSGHNTVSWYQQALGQGPQFIFQYYREEENGRGNFPPRFSGLQFPNYSSELNVNALELDDSALYLCASSLSTDNYGYTFGSGTRLTVV.

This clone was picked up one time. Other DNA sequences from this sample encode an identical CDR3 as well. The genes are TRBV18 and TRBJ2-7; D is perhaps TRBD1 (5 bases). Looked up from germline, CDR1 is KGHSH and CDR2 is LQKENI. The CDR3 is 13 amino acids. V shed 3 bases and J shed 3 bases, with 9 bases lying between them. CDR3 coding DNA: TGTGCCAGCTCACCCGCAGGGAACTACGAGCAGTACTTC. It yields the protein CASSPAGNYEQYF. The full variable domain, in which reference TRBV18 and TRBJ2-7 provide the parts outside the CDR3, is NAGVMQNPRHLVRRRGQEARLRCSPMKGHSHVYWYRQLPEEGLKFMVYLQKENIIDESGMPKERFSAEFPKEGPSILRIQQVVRGDSAAYFCASSPAGNYEQYFGPGTRLTVT.

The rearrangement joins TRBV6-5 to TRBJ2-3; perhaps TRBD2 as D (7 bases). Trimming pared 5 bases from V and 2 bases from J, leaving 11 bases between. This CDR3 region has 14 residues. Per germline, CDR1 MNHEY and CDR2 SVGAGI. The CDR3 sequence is CASSRGGITDTQYF. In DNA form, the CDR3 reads TGTGCCAGCAGTCGCGGGGGCATCACAGATACGCAGTATTTT.

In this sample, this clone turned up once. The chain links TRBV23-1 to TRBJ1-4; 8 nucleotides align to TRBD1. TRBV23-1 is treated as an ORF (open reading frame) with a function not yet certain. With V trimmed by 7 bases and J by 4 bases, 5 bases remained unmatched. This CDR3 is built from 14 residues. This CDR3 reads CASNGQGHNEKLFF. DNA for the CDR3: TGCGCCAGCAACGGACAGGGCCATAATGAAAAACTGTTTTTT.

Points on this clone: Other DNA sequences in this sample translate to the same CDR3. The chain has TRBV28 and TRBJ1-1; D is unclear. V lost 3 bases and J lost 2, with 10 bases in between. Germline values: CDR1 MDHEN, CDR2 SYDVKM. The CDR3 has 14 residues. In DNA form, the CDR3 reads TGTGCCAGCAGTTTGGCAGGCTTCAACACTGAAGCTTTCTTT. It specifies CASSLAGFNTEAFF.

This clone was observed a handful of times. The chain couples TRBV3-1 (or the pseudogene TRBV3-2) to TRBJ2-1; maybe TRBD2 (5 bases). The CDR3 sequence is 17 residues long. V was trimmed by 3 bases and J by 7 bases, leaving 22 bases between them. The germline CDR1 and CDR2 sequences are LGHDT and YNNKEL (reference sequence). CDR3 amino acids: CASSHTPPGLRANEQFF. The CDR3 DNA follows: TGTGCCAGCAGCCATACCCCCCCAGGACTTCGGGCAAATGAGCAGTTCTTC.

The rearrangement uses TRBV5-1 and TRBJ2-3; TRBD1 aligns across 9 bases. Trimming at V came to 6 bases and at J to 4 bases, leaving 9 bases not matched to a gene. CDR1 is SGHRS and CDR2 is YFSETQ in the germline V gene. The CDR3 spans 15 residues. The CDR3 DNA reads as TGCGCCAGCAAACCGACAGGGGGAGGGTCAGATACGCAGTATTTT. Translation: CASKPTGGGSDTQYF.

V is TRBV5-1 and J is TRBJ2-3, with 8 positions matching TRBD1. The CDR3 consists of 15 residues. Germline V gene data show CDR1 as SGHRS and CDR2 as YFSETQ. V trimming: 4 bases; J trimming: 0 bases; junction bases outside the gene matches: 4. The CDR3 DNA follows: TGCGCCAGCAGCCCCAGGGGGCTTAGCACAGATACGCAGTATTTT. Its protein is CASSPRGLSTDTQYF.

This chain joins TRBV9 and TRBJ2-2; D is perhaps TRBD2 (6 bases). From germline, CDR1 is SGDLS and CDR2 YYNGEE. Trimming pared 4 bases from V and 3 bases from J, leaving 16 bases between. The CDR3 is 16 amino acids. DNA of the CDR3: TGTGCCAGCAGCCTCGACGGAGGGAGACACACCGGGGAGCTGTTTTTT. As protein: CASSLDGGRHTGELFF.

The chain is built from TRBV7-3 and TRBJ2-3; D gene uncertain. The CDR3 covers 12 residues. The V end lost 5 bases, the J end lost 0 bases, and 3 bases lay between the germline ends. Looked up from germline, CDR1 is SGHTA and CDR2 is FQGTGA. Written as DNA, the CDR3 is TGTGCCAGCAGCACTAGCACAGATACGCAGTATTTT. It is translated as CASSTSTDTQYF.

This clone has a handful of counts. The CDR3 bases are TGTGCCAGCAGCACCCGAGCGGGGGGGCAAACCGGGGAGCTGTTTTTT. It translates to CASSTRAGGQTGELFF. The gene calls are TRBV9 and TRBJ2-2; TRBD2 matches 10 bases. Germline assignment: CDR1 SGDLS and CDR2 YYNGEE. Trimming cost V 4 bases and J 5 bases; bases outside gene matches: 8. The CDR3 has 16 amino acids.

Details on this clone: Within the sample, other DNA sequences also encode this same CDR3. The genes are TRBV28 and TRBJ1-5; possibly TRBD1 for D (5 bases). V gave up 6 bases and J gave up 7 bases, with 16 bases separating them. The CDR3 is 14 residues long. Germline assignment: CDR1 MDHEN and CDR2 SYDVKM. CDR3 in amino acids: CASRGGTTRQPQHF. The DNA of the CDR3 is TGTGCCAGCAGGGGGGGGACCACGAGGCAGCCCCAGCATTTT. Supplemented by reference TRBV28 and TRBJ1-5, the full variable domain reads DVKVTQSSRYLVKRTGEKVFLECVQDMDHENMFWYRQDPGLGLRLIYFSYDVKMKEKGDIPEGYSVSREKKERFSLILESASTNQTSMYLCASRGGTTRQPQHFGDGTRLSIL.

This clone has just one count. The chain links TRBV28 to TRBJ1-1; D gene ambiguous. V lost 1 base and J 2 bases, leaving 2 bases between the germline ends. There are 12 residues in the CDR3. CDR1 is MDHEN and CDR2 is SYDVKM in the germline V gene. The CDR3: CASSLSNTEAFF. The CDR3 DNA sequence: TGTGCCAGCAGTTTATCTAACACTGAAGCTTTCTTT.

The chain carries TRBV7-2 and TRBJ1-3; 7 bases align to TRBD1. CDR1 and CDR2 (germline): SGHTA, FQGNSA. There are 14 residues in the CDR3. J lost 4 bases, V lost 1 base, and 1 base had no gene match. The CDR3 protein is CASSLEGGGNTIYF. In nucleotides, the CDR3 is TGTGCCAGCAGCTTAGAAGGGGGCGGAAACACCATATATTTT. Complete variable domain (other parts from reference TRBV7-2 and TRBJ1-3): GAGVSQSPSNKVTEKGKDVELRCDPISGHTALYWYRQSLGQGLEFLIYFQGNSAPDKSGLPSDRFSAERTGGSVSTLTIQRTQQEDSAVYLCASSLEGGGNTIYFGEGSWLTVV.

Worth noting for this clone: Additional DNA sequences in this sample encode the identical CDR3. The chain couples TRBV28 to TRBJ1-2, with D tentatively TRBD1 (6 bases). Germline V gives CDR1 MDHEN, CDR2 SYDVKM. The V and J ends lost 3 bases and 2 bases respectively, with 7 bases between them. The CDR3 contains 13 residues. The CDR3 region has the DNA TGTGCCAGCAGTTTCCAGGGGAACTATGGCTACACCTTC. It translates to CASSFQGNYGYTF.

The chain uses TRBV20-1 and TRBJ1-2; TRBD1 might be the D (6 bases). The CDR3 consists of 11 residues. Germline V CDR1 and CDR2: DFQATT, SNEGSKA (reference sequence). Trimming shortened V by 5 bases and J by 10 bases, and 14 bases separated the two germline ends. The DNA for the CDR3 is TGCAGTGCTGTTATACAGGGTGTCTACACCTTC. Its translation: CSAVIQGVYTF.

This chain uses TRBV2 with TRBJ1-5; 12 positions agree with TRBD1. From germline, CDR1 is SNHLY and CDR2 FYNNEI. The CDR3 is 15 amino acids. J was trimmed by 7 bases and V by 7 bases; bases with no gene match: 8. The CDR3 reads CASTGTGGEEQPQHF. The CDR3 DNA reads TGTGCCAGCACAGGGACAGGGGGCGAGGAGCAGCCCCAGCATTTT.

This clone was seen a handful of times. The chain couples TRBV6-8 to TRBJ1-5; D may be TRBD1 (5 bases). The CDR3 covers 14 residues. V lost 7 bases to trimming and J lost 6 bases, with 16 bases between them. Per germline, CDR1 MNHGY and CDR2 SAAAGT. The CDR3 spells CASMEGRVLQPQHF. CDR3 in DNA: TGTGCCAGCATGGAGGGCAGGGTGCTTCAGCCCCAGCATTTT.